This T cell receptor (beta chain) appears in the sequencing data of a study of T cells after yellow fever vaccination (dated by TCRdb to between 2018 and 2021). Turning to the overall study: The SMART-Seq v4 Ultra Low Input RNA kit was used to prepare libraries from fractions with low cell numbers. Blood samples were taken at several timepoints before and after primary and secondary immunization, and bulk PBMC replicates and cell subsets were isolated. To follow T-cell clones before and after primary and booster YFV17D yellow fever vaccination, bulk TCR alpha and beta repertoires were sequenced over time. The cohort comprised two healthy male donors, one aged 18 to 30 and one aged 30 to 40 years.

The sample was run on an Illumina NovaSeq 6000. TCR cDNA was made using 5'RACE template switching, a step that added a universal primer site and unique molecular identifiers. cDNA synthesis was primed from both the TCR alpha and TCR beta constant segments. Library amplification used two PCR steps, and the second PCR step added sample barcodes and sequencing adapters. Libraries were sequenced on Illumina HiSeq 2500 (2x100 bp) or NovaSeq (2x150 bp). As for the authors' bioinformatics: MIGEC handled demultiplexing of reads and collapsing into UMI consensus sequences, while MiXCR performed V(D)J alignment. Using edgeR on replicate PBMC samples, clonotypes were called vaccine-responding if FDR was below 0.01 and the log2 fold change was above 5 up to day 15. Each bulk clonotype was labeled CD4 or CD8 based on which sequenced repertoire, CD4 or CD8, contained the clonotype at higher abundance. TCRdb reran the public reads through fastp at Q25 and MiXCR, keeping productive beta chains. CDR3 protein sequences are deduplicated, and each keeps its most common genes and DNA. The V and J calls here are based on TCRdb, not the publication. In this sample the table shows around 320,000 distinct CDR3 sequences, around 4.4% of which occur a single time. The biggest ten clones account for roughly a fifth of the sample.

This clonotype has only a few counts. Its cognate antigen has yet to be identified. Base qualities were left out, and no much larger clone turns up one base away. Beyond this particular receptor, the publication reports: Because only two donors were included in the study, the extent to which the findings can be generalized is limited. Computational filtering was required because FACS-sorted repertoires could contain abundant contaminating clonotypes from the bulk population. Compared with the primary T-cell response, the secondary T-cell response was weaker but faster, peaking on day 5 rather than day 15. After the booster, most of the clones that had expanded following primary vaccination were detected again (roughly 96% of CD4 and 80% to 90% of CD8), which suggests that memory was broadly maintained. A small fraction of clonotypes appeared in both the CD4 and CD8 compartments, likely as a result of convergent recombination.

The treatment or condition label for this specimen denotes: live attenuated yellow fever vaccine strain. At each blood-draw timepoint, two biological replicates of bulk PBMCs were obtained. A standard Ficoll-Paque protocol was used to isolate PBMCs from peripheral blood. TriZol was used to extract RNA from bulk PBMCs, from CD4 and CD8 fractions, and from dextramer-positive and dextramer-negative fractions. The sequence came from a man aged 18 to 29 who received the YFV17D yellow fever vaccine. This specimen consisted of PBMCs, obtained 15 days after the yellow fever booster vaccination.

The CDR3 loop reads CASRPRQDPNTGELFF. Here is the DNA: TGTGCCAGCAGACCTCGACAGGATCCGAACACCGGGGAGCTGTTTTTT. Recombination connected TRBV12-3 or TRBV12-4 to TRBJ2-2, and perhaps TRBD1 as D gene, on 6 matching bases. V is pared back by 6 bases and J by 0 bases, with 14 bases lying between the germline termini. Reading from cysteine to phenylalanine, the CDR3 counts 16 amino acids. Only the CDR3 portion is preserved as DNA: 48 bases, with reading frame beginning at the first base.